This T cell receptor (beta chain) was sequenced for a study of blood T cell repertoires in COVID-19. Overall study context: COVID-19 samples, acute and convalescent, were from the United States, Italy and Spain. Sources were T cells, B-cell-depleted T cells, or PBMCs; the material itself was cDNA or gDNA.

Source study methods: Reference gene primers were amplified, and this amplification served to estimate nucleated cell counts. Sequencing was performed with immunoSEQ multiplex PCR; in TCRdb, only in-frame clones are kept and a portion is missing. D and trimming were read from the DNA, whereas the V and J calls and clone size are those reported in that table. The data show roughly 200,000 clones, about 83% seen once. This clone was seen just once. The trim removed 1 base at V and 2 bases at J, leaving 2 bases unmatched. This CDR3 spans 15 amino acids. CDR1 is SEHNR, CDR2 FQNEAQ, per germline (reference sequence).

The rearrangement uses TRBV7-9 and TRBJ2-5; TRBD2 agrees at 9 bases. The specimen sequenced was peripheral blood. The clonotype comes from a man aged 40-55 years with active or convalescent COVID-19. This CDR3 is CASSLVLAGQETQYF. The CDR3 DNA reads as TGTGCCAGCAGCTTAGTCCTAGCGGGGCAAGAGACCCAGTACTTC.